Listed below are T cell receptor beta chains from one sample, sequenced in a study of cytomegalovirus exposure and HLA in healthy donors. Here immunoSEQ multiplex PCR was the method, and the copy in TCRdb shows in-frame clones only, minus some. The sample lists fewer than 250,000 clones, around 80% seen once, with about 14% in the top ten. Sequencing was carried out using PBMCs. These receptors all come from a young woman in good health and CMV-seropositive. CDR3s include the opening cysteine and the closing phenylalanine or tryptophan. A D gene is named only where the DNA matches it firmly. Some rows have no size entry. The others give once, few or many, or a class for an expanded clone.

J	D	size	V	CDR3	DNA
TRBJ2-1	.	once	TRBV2	CASSQGGYNEQFF	TGTGCCAGCAGCCAGGGGGGGTACAATGAGCAGTTCTTC
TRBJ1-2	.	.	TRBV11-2	CASSLDKGQGGYGYTF	TGTGCCAGCAGCTTAGATAAGGGCCAGGGAGGGTATGGCTACACCTTC
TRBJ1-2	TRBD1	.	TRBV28	CASRIGQGPYGYTF	TGTGCCAGCAGGATTGGACAGGGACCCTATGGCTACACCTTC
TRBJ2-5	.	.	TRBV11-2	CASSRSRETQYF	TGTGCCTCATCCCGATCCAGGGAGACCCAGTACTTC
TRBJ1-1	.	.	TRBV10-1	CASSESGLRDMNTEAFF	TGCGCCAGCAGTGAGTCGGGGCTCAGGGACATGAACACTGAAGCTTTCTTT
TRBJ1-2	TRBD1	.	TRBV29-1	CSVASGGGRGYTF	TGCAGCGTTGCTTCAGGGGGCGGTAGGGGCTACACCTTC
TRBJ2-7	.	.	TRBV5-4	CASSLNGLYEQYF	TGTGCCAGCAGCTTAAACGGACTCTACGAGCAGTACTTC
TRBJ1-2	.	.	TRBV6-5	CASSYSGGLDYGYTF	TGTGCCAGCAGTTACTCGGGGGGGCTGGACTATGGCTACACCTTC
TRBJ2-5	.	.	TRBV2	CASSEGWYQETQYF	TGTGCCAGCAGTGAGGGCTGGTACCAAGAGACCCAGTACTTC
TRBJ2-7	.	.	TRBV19	CASKGNLRSPYEQYF	TGTGCCAGTAAGGGGAACCTGCGCTCCCCCTACGAGCAGTACTTC
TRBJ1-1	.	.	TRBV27	CASRLGPAGNTEAFF	TGTGCCAGCAGACTGGGACCTGCGGGGAACACTGAAGCTTTCTTT
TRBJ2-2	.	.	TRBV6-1	CASSEGWNTGELFF	TGTGCCAGCAGTGAAGGTTGGAACACCGGGGAGCTGTTTTTT
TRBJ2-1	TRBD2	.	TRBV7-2	CASSPRLADYNEQFF	TGTGCCAGCAGCCCCAGACTAGCGGACTACAATGAGCAGTTCTTC
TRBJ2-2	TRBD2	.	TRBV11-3	CASRPMSSGSGITGELFF	TGTGCCAGCAGGCCGATGTCTAGCGGGAGTGGTATAACCGGGGAGCTGTTTTTT
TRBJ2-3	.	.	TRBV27	CASSLLSGYRTDTQYF	TGTGCCAGCAGTTTACTATCCGGATACCGCACAGATACGCAGTATTTT
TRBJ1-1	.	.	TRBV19	CASSIGGNTEAFF	TGTGCCAGTAGTATAGGTGGGAACACTGAAGCTTTCTTT
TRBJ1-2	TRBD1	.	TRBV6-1	CASSETWTGARYGYTF	TGTGCCAGCAGTGAAACTTGGACAGGGGCCCGATATGGCTACACCTTC
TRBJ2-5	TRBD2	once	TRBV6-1	CASTGAGGILETQYF	TGTGCCAGCACCGGAGCGGGAGGTATCTTAGAGACCCAGTACTTC
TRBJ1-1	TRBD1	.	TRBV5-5	CASSRTGVAFF	TGTGCCAGCAGTAGGACAGGGGTAGCTTTCTTT
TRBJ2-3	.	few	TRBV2	CASSVNGLADTQYF	TGTGCCAGCAGTGTCAATGGTTTGGCGGATACGCAGTATTTT
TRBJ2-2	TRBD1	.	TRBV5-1	CASSFGTAIGELFF	TGCGCCAGCAGCTTCGGGACAGCGATTGGGGAGCTGTTTTTT
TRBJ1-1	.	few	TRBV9	CASSANRIGTEAFF	TGTGCCAGCAGCGCAAACAGGATCGGCACTGAAGCTTTCTTT
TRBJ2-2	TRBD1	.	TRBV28	CASSLLLGTGTSLGTTGELFF	TGTGCCAGCAGTTTACTTCTTGGGACAGGGACCTCCCTCGGAACAACCGGGGAGCTGTTTTTT
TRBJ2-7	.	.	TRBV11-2	CASSLVFALGLGNTQYF	TGTGCCAGCAGCTTAGTTTTTGCGCTAGGTTTGGGGAATACGCAGTACTTC
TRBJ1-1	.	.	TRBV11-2	CASRKINRVEAFF	TGTGCCAGCAGAAAGATAAACAGAGTTGAAGCTTTCTTT
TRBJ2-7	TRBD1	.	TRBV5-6	CASSFFIVRTGLSYEQYF	TGTGCCAGCAGCTTCTTTATAGTAAGGACAGGGCTCTCCTACGAGCAGTACTTC
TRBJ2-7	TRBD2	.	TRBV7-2	CASSYYLSGPAYEQYF	TGTGCCAGCAGCTACTACCTTAGCGGGCCTGCCTACGAGCAGTACTTC
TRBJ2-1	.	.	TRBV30	CAWSRPTYNEQFF	TGTGCCTGGAGTAGGCCCACGTACAATGAGCAGTTCTTC
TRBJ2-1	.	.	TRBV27	CASSPGAGPSSYNEQFF	TGTGCCAGCAGCCCCGGGGCGGGTCCCTCCTCCTACAATGAGCAGTTCTTC
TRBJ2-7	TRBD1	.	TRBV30	CAWRGTRTGGVYEQYF	TGTGCCTGGAGGGGAACCAGGACAGGGGGTGTTTACGAGCAGTACTTC
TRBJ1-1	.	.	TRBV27	CASSETWGTEAFF	TGTGCCAGCAGCGAAACCTGGGGCACTGAAGCTTTCTTT
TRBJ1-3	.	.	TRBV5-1	CASSSMGYSGNTIYF	TGCGCCAGCAGTTCGATGGGGTACTCTGGAAACACCATATATTTT
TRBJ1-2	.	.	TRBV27	CASRPLGQGEHGYTF	TGTGCCAGCAGGCCCCTCGGGCAGGGCGAGCATGGCTACACCTTC
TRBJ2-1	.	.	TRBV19	CASRSGVHSYNEQFF	TGTGCCAGTAGGTCGGGGGTACACTCCTACAATGAGCAGTTCTTC
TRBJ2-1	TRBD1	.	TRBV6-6	CASSPGQGRNEQFF	TGTGCCAGCAGCCCGGGACAGGGTCGCAATGAGCAGTTCTTC
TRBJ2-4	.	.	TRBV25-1	CASSQGRGRAKNIQYF	TGTGCCAGCAGTCAAGGGCGAGGCAGGGCCAAAAACATTCAGTACTTC
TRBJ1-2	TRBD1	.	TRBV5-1	CASSLGRTGVYGYTF	TGCGCCAGCAGCCTCGGCCGCACAGGGGTCTATGGCTACACCTTC
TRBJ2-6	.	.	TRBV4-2	CASSQDSLSGANVLTF	TGTGCCAGCAGCCAAGATTCCCTCTCTGGGGCCAACGTCCTGACTTTC
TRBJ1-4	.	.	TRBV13	CASSSTAINEKLFF	TGTGCCAGCAGCTCCACAGCTATTAATGAAAAACTGTTTTTT
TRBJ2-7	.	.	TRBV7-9	CASSIMAPYEQYF	TGTGCCAGCAGCATAATGGCTCCCTACGAGCAGTACTTC
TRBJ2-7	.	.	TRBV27	CASSLSGSYEQYF	TGTGCCAGCAGTTTATCCGGCTCCTACGAGCAGTACTTC
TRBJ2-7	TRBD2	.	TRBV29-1	CSVVPLWTSGSYEQYF	TGCAGCGTTGTTCCGCTATGGACTAGCGGGAGTTACGAGCAGTACTTC
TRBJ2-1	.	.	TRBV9	CASSAISSYNEQFF	TGTGCCAGCAGCGCGATTAGCTCCTACAATGAGCAGTTCTTC
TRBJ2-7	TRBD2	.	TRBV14	CASSHVAGAGDEQYF	TGTGCCAGCAGCCACGTAGCGGGGGCTGGGGACGAGCAGTACTTC
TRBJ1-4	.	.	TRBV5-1	CASSLGAGTAEKLFF	TGCGCCAGCAGCTTGGGCGCAGGGACTGCTGAAAAACTGTTTTTT
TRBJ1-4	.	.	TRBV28	CASSRRANEKLFF	TGTGCCAGCAGCCGCCGGGCAAATGAAAAACTGTTTTTT
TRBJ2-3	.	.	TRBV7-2	CASSLNSRTQYF	TGTGCCAGCAGCTTAAACTCTAGGACGCAGTATTTT
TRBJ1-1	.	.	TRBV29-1	CSVEEGRDTFF	TGCAGCGTTGAGGAGGGGCGTGATACTTTCTTT
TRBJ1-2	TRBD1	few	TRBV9	CASSPRQGSSYGYTF	TGTGCCAGCAGCCCTCGACAGGGTTCCAGCTATGGCTACACCTTC
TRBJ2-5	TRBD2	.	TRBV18	CASSPSLAGAGETQYF	TGTGCCAGCTCACCTTCACTAGCGGGAGCAGGGGAGACCCAGTACTTC
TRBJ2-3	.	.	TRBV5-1	CASSFASEDTQYF	TGCGCCAGCAGCTTCGCTTCTGAAGATACGCAGTATTTT
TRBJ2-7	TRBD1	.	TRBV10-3	CAISPRTGTGSHEQYF	TGTGCCATCAGCCCTCGAACCGGGACAGGGTCCCACGAGCAGTACTTC
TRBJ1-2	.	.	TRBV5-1	CASSLVGLRSGYGYTF	TGCGCCAGCAGCTTGGTGGGTCTGCGATCGGGGTATGGCTACACCTTC
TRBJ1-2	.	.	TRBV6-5	CASRGVRYGYTF	TGTGCCAGCCGGGGGGTCCGGTATGGCTACACCTTC
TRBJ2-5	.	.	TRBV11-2	CASSVGHQETQYF	TGTGCCAGCAGCGTCGGCCACCAAGAGACCCAGTACTTC
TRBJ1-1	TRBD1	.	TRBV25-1	CASSAGGTEAFF	TGTGCCAGCAGTGCAGGGGGCACTGAAGCTTTCTTT
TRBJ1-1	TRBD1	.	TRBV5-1	CASSPGQGRGNTEAFF	TGCGCCAGCAGCCCGGGACAGGGGAGGGGGAACACTGAAGCTTTCTTT
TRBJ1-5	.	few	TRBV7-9	CASSLSVANQPQHF	TGTGCCAGCAGCCTTAGCGTTGCCAATCAGCCCCAGCATTTT
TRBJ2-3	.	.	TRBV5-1	CASSLAADTQYF	TGCGCCAGCAGCTTGGCCGCAGATACGCAGTATTTT